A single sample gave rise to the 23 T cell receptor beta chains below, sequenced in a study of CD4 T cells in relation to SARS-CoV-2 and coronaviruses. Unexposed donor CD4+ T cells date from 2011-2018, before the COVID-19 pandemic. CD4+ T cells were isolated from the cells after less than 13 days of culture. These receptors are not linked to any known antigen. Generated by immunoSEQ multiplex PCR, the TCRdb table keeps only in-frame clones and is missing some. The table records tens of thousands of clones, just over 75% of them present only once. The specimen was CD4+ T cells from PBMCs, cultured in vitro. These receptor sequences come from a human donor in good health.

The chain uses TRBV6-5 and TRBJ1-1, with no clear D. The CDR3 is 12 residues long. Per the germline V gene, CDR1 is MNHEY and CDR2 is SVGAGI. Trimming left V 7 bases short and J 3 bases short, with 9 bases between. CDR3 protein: CASKHWDTEAFF. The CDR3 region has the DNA TGTGCCAGCAAACACTGGGACACTGAAGCTTTCTTT.

In DNA form, the CDR3 reads TGTGCCAGCTCAACCGGGACCCACAATGAGCAGTTCTTC. Amino acid sequence: CASSTGTHNEQFF. The chain joins TRBV18 to TRBJ2-1; possibly TRBD1 or TRBD2 for D (5 bases each). Germline CDR1 reads KGHSH; CDR2 reads LQKENI. The CDR3 covers 13 residues. The germline V and J ends were trimmed by 5 bases and 5 bases, with 10 bases remaining between them.

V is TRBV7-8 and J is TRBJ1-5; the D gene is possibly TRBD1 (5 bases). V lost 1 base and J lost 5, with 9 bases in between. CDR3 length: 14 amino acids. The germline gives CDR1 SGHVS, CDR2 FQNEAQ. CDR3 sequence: CASSLGQNYQPQHF. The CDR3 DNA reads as TGTGCCAGCAGCTTAGGACAGAATTATCAGCCCCAGCATTTT.

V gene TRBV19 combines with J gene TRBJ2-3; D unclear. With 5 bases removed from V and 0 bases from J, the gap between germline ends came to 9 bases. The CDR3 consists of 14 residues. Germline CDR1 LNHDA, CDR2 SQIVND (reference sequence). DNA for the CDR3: TGTGCCAGTAGTGACACCACTAGCACAGATACGCAGTATTTT. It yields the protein CASSDTTSTDTQYF.

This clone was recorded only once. In DNA form, the CDR3 reads TGTGCCAGTAGTGCCCTATTGGGGAATGGCCGCACTGAAGCTTTCTTT. It yields the protein CASSALLGNGRTEAFF. V gene TRBV19 combines with J gene TRBJ1-1; D is uncertain. CDR1 LNHDA and CDR2 SQIVND come from the germline V gene (reference sequence). This CDR3 has 16 amino acids. V lost 5 bases to trimming and J lost 4 bases, with 20 bases between them.

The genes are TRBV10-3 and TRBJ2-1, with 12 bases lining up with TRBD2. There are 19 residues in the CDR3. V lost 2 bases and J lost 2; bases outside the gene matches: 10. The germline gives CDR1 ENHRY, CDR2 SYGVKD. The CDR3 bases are TGTGCCATCAGTGAGCCGGGACTAGCGGGCCCTCTGACCTACAATGAGCAGTTCTTC. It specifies CAISEPGLAGPLTYNEQFF.

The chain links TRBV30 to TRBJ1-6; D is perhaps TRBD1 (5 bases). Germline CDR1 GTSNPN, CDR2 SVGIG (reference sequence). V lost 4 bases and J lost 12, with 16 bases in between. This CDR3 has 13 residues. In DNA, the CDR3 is TGTGCCTGGATTTGGGCCGGGGGAGGACCCCTCCACTTT. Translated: CAWIWAGGGPLHF.

The CDR3 here is CASSLVDGTGVSNTIYF. The CDR3 DNA reads TGTGCCAGCAGCTTAGTGGATGGGACAGGGGTTTCAAACACCATATATTTT. The chain recombines TRBV13 with TRBJ1-3; 10 nucleotides agree with TRBD1. This CDR3 comprises 17 residues. Germline CDR1 PRHDT, CDR2 FYEKMQ (reference sequence). The trim removed 1 base at V and 6 bases at J, leaving 9 bases unmatched.

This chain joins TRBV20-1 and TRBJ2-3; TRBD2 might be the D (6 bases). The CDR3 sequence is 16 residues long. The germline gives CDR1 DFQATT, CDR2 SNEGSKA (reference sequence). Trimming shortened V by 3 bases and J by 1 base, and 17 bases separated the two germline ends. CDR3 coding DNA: TGCAGTGCTAGTCCTATATTTGCGGGACGCACAGATACGCAGTATTTT. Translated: CSASPIFAGRTDTQYF.

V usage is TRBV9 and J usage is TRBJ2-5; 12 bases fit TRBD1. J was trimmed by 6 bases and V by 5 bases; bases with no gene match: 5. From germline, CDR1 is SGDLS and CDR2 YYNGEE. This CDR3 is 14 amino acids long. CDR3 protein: CASSPGTGGKTQYF. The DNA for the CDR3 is TGTGCCAGCAGTCCCGGGACAGGGGGCAAGACCCAGTACTTC. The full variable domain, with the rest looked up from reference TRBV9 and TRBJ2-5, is DSGVTQTPKHLITATGQRVTLRCSPRSGDLSVYWYQQSLDQGLQFLIQYYNGEERAKGNILERFSAQQFPDLHSELNLSSLELGDSALYFCASSPGTGGKTQYFGPGTRLLVL.

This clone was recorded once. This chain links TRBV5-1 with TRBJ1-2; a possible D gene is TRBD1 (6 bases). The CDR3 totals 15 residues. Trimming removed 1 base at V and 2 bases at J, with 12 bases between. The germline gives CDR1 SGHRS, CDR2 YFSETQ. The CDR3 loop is CASSLSGAPNYGYTF. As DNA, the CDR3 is TGCGCCAGCAGCTTGTCAGGGGCACCCAACTATGGCTACACCTTC.

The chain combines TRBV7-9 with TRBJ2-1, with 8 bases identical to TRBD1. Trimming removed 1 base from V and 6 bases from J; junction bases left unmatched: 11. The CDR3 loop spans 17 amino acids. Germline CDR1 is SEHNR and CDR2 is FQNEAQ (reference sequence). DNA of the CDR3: TGTGCCAGCAGCTTAGGAGGTCGGGACAGGAAAAGCAATGAGCAGTTCTTC. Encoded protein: CASSLGGRDRKSNEQFF.

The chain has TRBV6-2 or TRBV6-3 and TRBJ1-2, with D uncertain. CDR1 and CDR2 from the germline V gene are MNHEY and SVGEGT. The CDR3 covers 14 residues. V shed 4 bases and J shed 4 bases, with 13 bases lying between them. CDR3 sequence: CASSSLPELYGYTF. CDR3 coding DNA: TGTGCCAGCAGTTCCCTACCGGAGCTCTATGGCTACACCTTC.

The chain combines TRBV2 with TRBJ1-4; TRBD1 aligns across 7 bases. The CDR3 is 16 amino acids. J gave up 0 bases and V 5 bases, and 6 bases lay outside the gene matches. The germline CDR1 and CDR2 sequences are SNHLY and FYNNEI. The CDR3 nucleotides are TGTGCCAGCAGTCAGCAAGGGGGCACAACTAATGAAAAACTGTTTTTT. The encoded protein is CASSQQGGTTNEKLFF. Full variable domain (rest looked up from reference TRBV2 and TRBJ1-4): EPEVTQTPSHQVTQMGQEVILRCVPISNHLYFYWYRQILGQKVEFLVSFYNNEISEKSEIFDDQFSVERPDGSNFTLKIRSTKLEDSAMYFCASSQQGGTTNEKLFFGSGTQLSVL.

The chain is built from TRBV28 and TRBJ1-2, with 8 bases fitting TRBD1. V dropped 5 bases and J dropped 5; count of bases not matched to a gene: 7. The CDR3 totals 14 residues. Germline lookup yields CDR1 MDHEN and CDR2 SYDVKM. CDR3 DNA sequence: TGTGCCAGCAGTATGAGGACAGGGAATTATGGCTACACCTTC. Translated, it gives CASSMRTGNYGYTF.

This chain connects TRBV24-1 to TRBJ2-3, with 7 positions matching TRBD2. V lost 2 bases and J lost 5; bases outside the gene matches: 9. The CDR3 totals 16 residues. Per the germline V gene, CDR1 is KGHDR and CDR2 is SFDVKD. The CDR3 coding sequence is TGTGCCACCAGTGATTCGGGCGGGAGCTCAGGAGATACGCAGTATTTT. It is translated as CATSDSGGSSGDTQYF.

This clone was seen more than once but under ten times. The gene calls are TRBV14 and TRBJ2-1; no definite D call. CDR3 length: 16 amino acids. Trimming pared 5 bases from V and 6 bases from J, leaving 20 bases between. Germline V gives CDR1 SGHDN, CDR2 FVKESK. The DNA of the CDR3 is TGTGCCAGCAGCGAACCGCAGGCCGGGCCGGTCAATGAGCAGTTCTTC. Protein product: CASSEPQAGPVNEQFF. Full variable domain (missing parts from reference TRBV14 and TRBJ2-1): EAGVTQFPSHSVIEKGQTVTLRCDPISGHDNLYWYRRVMGKEIKFLLHFVKESKQDESGMPNNRFLAERTGGTYSTLKVQPAELEDSGVYFCASSEPQAGPVNEQFFGPGTRLTVL.

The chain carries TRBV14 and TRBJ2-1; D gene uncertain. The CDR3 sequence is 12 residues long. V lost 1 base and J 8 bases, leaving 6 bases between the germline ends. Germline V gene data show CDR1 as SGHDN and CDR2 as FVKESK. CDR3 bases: TGTGCCAGCAGCCAAGGTGGGGATGAGCAGTTCTTC. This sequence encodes CASSQGGDEQFF.

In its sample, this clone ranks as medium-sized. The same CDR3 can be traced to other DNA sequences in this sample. The CDR3 DNA follows: TGTGCCTGGACGACCTCCTATGGCTACACCTTC. Its translation: CAWTTSYGYTF. V is TRBV30 and J is TRBJ1-2; D is uncertain. The CDR3 has 11 amino acids. V lost 4 bases to trimming and J lost 4 bases, with 7 bases between them. The germline CDR1 and CDR2 sequences are GTSNPN and SVGIG (reference sequence).

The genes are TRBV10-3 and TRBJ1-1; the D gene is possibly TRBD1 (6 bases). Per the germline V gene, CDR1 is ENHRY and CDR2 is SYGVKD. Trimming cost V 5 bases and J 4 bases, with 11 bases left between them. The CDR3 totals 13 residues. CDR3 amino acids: CAISLQGSTEAFF. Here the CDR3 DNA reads TGTGCCATCAGTCTACAGGGATCCACTGAAGCTTTCTTT.

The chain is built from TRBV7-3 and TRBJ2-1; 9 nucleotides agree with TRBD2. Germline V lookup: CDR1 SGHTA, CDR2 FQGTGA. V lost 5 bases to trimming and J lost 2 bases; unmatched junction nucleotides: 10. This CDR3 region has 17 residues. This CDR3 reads CASSAGIAGEPYNEQFF. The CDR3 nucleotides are TGTGCCAGCAGCGCCGGCATAGCGGGAGAGCCCTACAATGAGCAGTTCTTC.

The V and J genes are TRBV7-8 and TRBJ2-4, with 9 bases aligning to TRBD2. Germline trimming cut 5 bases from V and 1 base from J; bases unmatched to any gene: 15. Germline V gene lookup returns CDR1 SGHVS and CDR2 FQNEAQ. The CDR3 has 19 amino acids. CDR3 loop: CASSPPGREGPLAKNIQYF. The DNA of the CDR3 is TGTGCCAGCAGCCCCCCAGGGCGGGAGGGCCCTCTGGCCAAAAACATTCAGTACTTC.

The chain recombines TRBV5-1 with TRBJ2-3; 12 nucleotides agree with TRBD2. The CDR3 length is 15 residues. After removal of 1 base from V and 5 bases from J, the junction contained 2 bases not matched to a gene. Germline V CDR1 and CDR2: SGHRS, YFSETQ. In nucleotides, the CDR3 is TGCGCCAGCAGCTTGAGGGGACTAGCGGGAGATACGCAGTATTTT. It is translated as CASSLRGLAGDTQYF.